This TCR beta chain emerged from a study of T cell clonality in common variable immunodeficiency. Study-wide results and caveats: Common variable immunodeficiency TCR beta sequences reportedly had fewer deletions and N-nucleotide insertions. CVID subjects showed higher TCRbeta clonality than healthy controls. Shared TCRbeta clones were fewer between CVID subjects than controls.

CVID and control samples used equivalent genomic DNA input. The repertoire was sequenced with immunoSEQ multiplex PCR; TCRdb's copy has only in-frame clones and lacks some. The sample is made up of roughly 43,000 clones, none counted only once. This clone was seen ten or more times. Its cognate antigen is unknown. With the read ending 3 residues before the CDR3 end, the germline J gene is used to fill in that end. The CDR3 sequence is 13 residues long. CDR1 is DFQATT, CDR2 SNEGSKA, per germline (reference sequence). V was clipped by 6 bases and J by 1 base, with 10 bases between them. The source is a person aged 18 to 70 in good health. The J gene is TRBJ2-1, the V gene TRBV20-1; D uncertain. The sequencing input was peripheral blood mononuclear cells. The part of the CDR3 DNA that was read is TGCAGTGCGAGTTCCGGTTCCTACAATGAG. Translated, it gives CSASSGSYNE. The entire CDR3 protein reads CSASSGSYNEQFF.